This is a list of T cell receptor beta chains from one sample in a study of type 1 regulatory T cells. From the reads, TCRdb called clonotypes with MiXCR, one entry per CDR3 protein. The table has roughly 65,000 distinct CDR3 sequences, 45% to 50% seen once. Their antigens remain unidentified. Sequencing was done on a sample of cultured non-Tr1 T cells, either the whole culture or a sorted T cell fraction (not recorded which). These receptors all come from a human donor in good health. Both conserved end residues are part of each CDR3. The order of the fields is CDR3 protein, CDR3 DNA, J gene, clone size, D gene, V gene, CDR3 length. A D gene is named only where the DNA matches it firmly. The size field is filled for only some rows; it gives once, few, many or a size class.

CDR3 protein: CASSESTGMVYEQYF; CDR3 DNA: TGTGCCAGCAGTGAATCCACAGGGATGGTCTACGAGCAGTACTTC; J gene: TRBJ2-7; clone size: .; D gene: .; V gene: TRBV6-1; CDR3 length: 15
CDR3 protein: CASSYGTAGTEAFF; CDR3 DNA: TGTGCCAGCAGCTACGGGACAGCAGGGACTGAAGCTTTCTTT; J gene: TRBJ1-1; clone size: .; D gene: TRBD1; V gene: TRBV12-3/TRBV12-4; CDR3 length: 14
CDR3 protein: CASSQDPRLAGGGETQYF; CDR3 DNA: TGTGCCAGCAGCCAAGATCCCCGACTAGCGGGTGGCGGAGAGACCCAGTACTTC; J gene: TRBJ2-5; clone size: few; D gene: TRBD2; V gene: TRBV4-2; CDR3 length: 18
CDR3 protein: CSARRQGVHEQYF; CDR3 DNA: TGCAGTGCTAGACGGCAGGGGGTCCACGAGCAGTACTTC; J gene: TRBJ2-7; clone size: .; D gene: TRBD1; V gene: TRBV20-1; CDR3 length: 13
CDR3 protein: CASSLARRSSYGYTF; CDR3 DNA: TGTGCCAGCAGCTTAGCGAGGAGGTCGAGCTATGGCTACACCTTC; J gene: TRBJ1-2; clone size: medium-sized; D gene: .; V gene: TRBV7-2; CDR3 length: 15
CDR3 protein: CASRKGKGGNTIYF; CDR3 DNA: TGTGCCAGCAGAAAGGGGAAGGGGGGAAACACCATATATTTT; J gene: TRBJ1-3; clone size: few; D gene: .; V gene: TRBV7-6; CDR3 length: 14
CDR3 protein: CASSSVSGTTLSF; CDR3 DNA: TGTGCCAGCAGTTCTGTCTCCGGGACAACCCTTAGCTTC; J gene: TRBJ2-4; clone size: .; D gene: .; V gene: TRBV5-5; CDR3 length: 13
CDR3 protein: CASSIVVGRKFF; CDR3 DNA: TGTGCCAGTAGTATAGTAGTAGGGAGGAAGTTCTTC; J gene: TRBJ2-1; clone size: few; D gene: .; V gene: TRBV19; CDR3 length: 12
CDR3 protein: CASSRQRPVQETQYF; CDR3 DNA: TGTGCCAGCAGCCGGCAGCGGCCCGTCCAAGAGACCCAGTACTTC; J gene: TRBJ2-5; clone size: .; D gene: .; V gene: TRBV7-2; CDR3 length: 15
CDR3 protein: CASSDTPGRGRGAGVNYGYTF; CDR3 DNA: TGTGCCAGCAGCGACACTCCGGGAAGGGGGCGCGGGGCGGGGGTAAACTATGGCTACACCTTC; J gene: TRBJ1-2; clone size: .; D gene: TRBD1; V gene: TRBV6-6; CDR3 length: 21
CDR3 protein: CASSYGPSTDTQYF; CDR3 DNA: TGTGCCAGCAGTTATGGTCCGAGCACAGATACGCAGTATTTT; J gene: TRBJ2-3; clone size: .; D gene: .; V gene: TRBV12-3/TRBV12-4; CDR3 length: 14
CDR3 protein: CASSPGTGSSSPYNEQFF; CDR3 DNA: TGTGCCAGCAGTCCCGGGACAGGGTCTTCCTCACCCTACAATGAGCAGTTCTTC; J gene: TRBJ2-1; clone size: .; D gene: TRBD1; V gene: TRBV12-3/TRBV12-4; CDR3 length: 18
CDR3 protein: CASSLSQGETEAFF; CDR3 DNA: TGCGCCAGCAGCTTGTCACAGGGGGAAACTGAAGCTTTCTTT; J gene: TRBJ1-1; clone size: few; D gene: TRBD1; V gene: TRBV5-1; CDR3 length: 14
CDR3 protein: CASSCPEEAGGQYEQYF; CDR3 DNA: TGTGCCAGCAGCTGCCCCGAGGAAGCGGGGGGGCAATACGAGCAGTACTTC; J gene: TRBJ2-7; clone size: .; D gene: TRBD2; V gene: TRBV7-4; CDR3 length: 17
CDR3 protein: CASQWGNYGYTF; CDR3 DNA: TGTGCCAGCCAGTGGGGCAACTATGGCTACACCTTC; J gene: TRBJ1-2; clone size: few; D gene: .; V gene: TRBV28; CDR3 length: 12
CDR3 protein: CASSQGVNRVGF; CDR3 DNA: TGTGCCAGCAGCCAAGGGGTGAACAGGGTCGGCTTC; J gene: TRBJ1-2; clone size: .; D gene: .; V gene: TRBV14; CDR3 length: 12
CDR3 protein: CASSESHPYWGEADTQYF; CDR3 DNA: TGTGCCAGCAGCGAAAGTCACCCTTATTGGGGGGAGGCAGATACGCAGTATTTT; J gene: TRBJ2-3; clone size: few; D gene: .; V gene: TRBV6-1; CDR3 length: 18
CDR3 protein: CASSLGQSGNTIYF; CDR3 DNA: TGCGCCAGCAGCTTGGGACAGTCTGGAAACACCATATATTTT; J gene: TRBJ1-3; clone size: .; D gene: .; V gene: TRBV5-1; CDR3 length: 14
CDR3 protein: CASSLGRLAGETNTGELFF; CDR3 DNA: TGCGCCAGCAGCTTGGGCAGACTAGCGGGGGAGACGAACACCGGGGAGCTGTTTTTT; J gene: TRBJ2-2; clone size: .; D gene: TRBD2; V gene: TRBV5-1; CDR3 length: 19
CDR3 protein: CASSGTVLNEQFF; CDR3 DNA: TGTGCCAGCAGTGGGACAGTCCTCAATGAGCAGTTCTTC; J gene: TRBJ2-1; clone size: .; D gene: TRBD1; V gene: TRBV28; CDR3 length: 13
CDR3 protein: CASSQTSGVKKLDTQYF; CDR3 DNA: TGTGCCAGCAGCCAGACTAGCGGGGTTAAAAAGTTGGATACGCAGTATTTT; J gene: TRBJ2-3; clone size: few; D gene: TRBD2; V gene: TRBV2; CDR3 length: 17
CDR3 protein: CASSFFGTGVGEQFF; CDR3 DNA: TGTGCCAGCAGCTTTTTCGGGACAGGGGTGGGTGAGCAGTTCTTC; J gene: TRBJ2-1; clone size: .; D gene: TRBD1; V gene: TRBV5-4; CDR3 length: 15
CDR3 protein: CASSPAQARFSTDTQYF; CDR3 DNA: TGTGCCAGCAGCCCCGCCCAAGCGAGGTTTAGCACAGATACGCAGTATTTT; J gene: TRBJ2-3; clone size: few; D gene: .; V gene: TRBV5-5; CDR3 length: 17
CDR3 protein: CASSLSGGDSYNSPLHF; CDR3 DNA: TGTGCCAGCAGTTTATCGGGGGGAGACTCCTATAATTCACCCCTCCACTTT; J gene: TRBJ1-6; clone size: once; D gene: .; V gene: TRBV27; CDR3 length: 17
CDR3 protein: CASSPLAGGTTDTQYF; CDR3 DNA: TGCGCCAGCAGCCCCTTAGCGGGGGGGACTACAGATACGCAGTATTTT; J gene: TRBJ2-3; clone size: .; D gene: TRBD2; V gene: TRBV5-1; CDR3 length: 16
CDR3 protein: CASSERGGQAYEQYF; CDR3 DNA: TGTGCCAGCAGTGAAAGGGGTGGGCAGGCCTACGAGCAGTACTTC; J gene: TRBJ2-7; clone size: .; D gene: .; V gene: TRBV2; CDR3 length: 15